These 7 T cell receptor beta chains were all obtained from the same sample, sequenced in a study of regulatory T cells in long-lasting Graves disease. This sample's time point: persistent/refractory GD, antithyroid drugs over 5 years with positive TRAb. The TCR library used RNA extracted from PBMCs. HTBI primers from iRepertoire and Arm-PCR of CDR3 regions yielded the TCR beta libraries. TCRdb passed the multiplex PCR reads through MiXCR, listing each CDR3 protein once. Among hundreds of thousands of distinct CDR3 sequences listed, 22% were seen once. Source: peripheral blood mononuclear cells (PBMCs), taken when the disease was refractory, from a patient treated with antithyroid drugs. Receptor source: a female donor with Graves disease.

This clonotype was detected many times. The V gene is TRBV28, the J gene TRBJ1-2; D is possibly TRBD1 (5 bases). Trimming removed 3 bases at V and 4 bases at J, with 15 bases between. The CDR3 runs 15 residues. In germline, CDR1 is MDHEN, CDR2 SYDVKM. CDR3 sequence reads: CASSLGRPLSYGYTF. The CDR3 DNA reads as TGTGCCAGCAGTTTGGGGCGGCCCCTTTCCTATGGCTACACCTTC.

Many counts were recorded for this clonotype. This rearrangement joins TRBV6-2 or TRBV6-3 to TRBJ1-5; D is uncertain. Germline V lookup: CDR1 MNHEY, CDR2 SVGEGT. The V end lost 5 bases, the J end lost 3 bases, and 11 bases lay between the germline ends. The CDR3 length is 14 residues. CDR3 amino acids: CASSRWTNNQPQHF. CDR3 nucleotides: TGTGCCAGCAGTAGATGGACTAACAATCAGCCCCAGCATTTT.

A few counts support this clonotype. The chain couples TRBV20-1 to TRBJ2-7; the D call may be TRBD1 or TRBD2 (5 bases each). V was trimmed by 0 bases and J by 0 bases, leaving 15 bases between them. The germline V gene encodes CDR1 DFQATT and CDR2 SNEGSKA (reference sequence). The CDR3 runs to 16 residues. The CDR3 DNA reads TGCAGTGCTAGAGATTCCGGGACGGGTAGCTCCTACGAGCAGTACTTC. As protein: CSARDSGTGSSYEQYF.

The sample holds a few counts of this clonotype. The chain links TRBV20-1 to TRBJ2-5, with no clear D. V was clipped by 2 bases and J by 0 bases, with 13 bases between them. Germline-derived CDR1 and CDR2 are DFQATT and SNEGSKA (reference sequence). CDR3 length equals 15 residues. The CDR3 protein is CSARSPWADQETQYF. The CDR3 region has the DNA TGCAGTGCTAGATCCCCCTGGGCAGACCAAGAGACCCAGTACTTC.

This chain joins TRBV18 and TRBJ1-1; D is uncertain. Trimming cost V 2 bases and J 3 bases, with 13 bases left between them. The CDR3 extends over 15 amino acids. Germline loops: CDR1 KGHSH, CDR2 LQKENI. The CDR3 sequence is CASSPSVLRDTEAFF. The DNA of the CDR3 is TGTGCCAGCTCACCATCCGTCCTTCGGGACACTGAAGCTTTCTTT.

The rearrangement joins TRBV7-3 to TRBJ2-7; 9 bases are a match to TRBD1. Germline V CDR1 and CDR2: SGHTA, FQGTGA. The CDR3 spans 14 residues. Trimming took 6 bases from V and 4 from J; bases not matched to a gene: 7. CDR3 nucleotides: TGTGCCAGCAGACGACAGGGGGAAGATTACGAGCAGTACTTC. This translates into CASRRQGEDYEQYF.

This clonotype was seen repeatedly, ten times or more. The chain uses TRBV20-1 and TRBJ2-2, with D unresolved. Germline values: CDR1 DFQATT, CDR2 SNEGSKA (reference sequence). Between the trimmed V and J ends, which lost 3 bases and 4 bases, there was a span of 6 bases. This CDR3 is 12 amino acids long. The CDR3 region has the DNA TGCAGTGCTAGGAAAGTCACCGGGGAGCTGTTTTTT. It translates to CSARKVTGELFF.